The subject of this entry is one T cell receptor (beta chain). Its antigen is unidentified. V dropped 5 bases and J dropped 8 bases, with 16 bases sitting between them. From germline, CDR1 is WNHNN and CDR2 SYGVQD (reference sequence). This CDR3 comprises 14 residues. The data stem from a study of T cells in Graves' hyperthyroidism and ophthalmopathy. Amplified TCR beta CDR3 regions came from RNA transcripts. HTBI primers were used for first-round RT-PCR of the TCR CDR3. TCRdb processed the multiplex PCR reads anew with MiXCR; each CDR3 protein has one entry. This sample carries hundreds of thousands of distinct CDR3 sequences, 14% of them seen once, and the ten largest clones take roughly a tenth. Study-wide points: It was a median approximately 6 months before onset that the model predicted ophthalmopathy.

Investigators excluded patients with uncontrolled infection, other autoimmune disease, pregnancy or lactation. The genes are TRBV10-1 and TRBJ2-4; D is possibly TRBD1 (6 bases). Sequencing was performed on blood. The clonotype was recovered from a woman younger than 35 with Graves' hyperthyroidism. The CDR3 region is CASSRQGIADIQYF. Written as DNA, the CDR3 is TGCGCCAGCAGTCGCCAGGGGATCGCGGACATTCAGTACTTC.